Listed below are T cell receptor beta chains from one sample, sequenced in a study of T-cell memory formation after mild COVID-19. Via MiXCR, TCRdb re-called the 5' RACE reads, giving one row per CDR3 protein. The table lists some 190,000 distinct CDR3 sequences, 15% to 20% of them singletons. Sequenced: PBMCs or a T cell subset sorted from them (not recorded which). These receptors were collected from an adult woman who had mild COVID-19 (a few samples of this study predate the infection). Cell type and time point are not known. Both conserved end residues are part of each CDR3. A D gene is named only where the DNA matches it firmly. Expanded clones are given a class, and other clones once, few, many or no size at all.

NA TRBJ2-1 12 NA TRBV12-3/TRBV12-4 TGTGCCAGCAGTTTAATATTCGCGCAGCAGTTCTTC CASSLIFAQQFF
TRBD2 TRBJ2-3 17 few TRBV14 TGTGCCAGCAGCCAAAGGTGGGGAGCGGGGGACACAGATACGCAGTATTTT CASSQRWGAGDTDTQYF
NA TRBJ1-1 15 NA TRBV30 TGTGCCTGGAGGATCCGGAGATCCATGAACACTGAAGCTTTCTTT CAWRIRRSMNTEAFF
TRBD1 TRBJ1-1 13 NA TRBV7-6 TGTGCCAGCAGCGGCTACAGGGGCACTGAAGCTTTCTTT CASSGYRGTEAFF
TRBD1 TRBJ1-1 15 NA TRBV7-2 TGTGCCAGCAGATTTGGGGACAGGGGAAACACTGAAGCTTTCTTT CASRFGDRGNTEAFF
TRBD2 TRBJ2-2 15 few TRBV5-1 TGCGCCAGCAGCTTAACGGGAGGGAACACCGGGGAGCTGTTTTTT CASSLTGGNTGELFF
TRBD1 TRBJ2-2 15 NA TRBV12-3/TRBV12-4 TGTGCCAGCAGGTCCGGGACAGGGGGCACCGGGGAGCTGTTTTTT CASRSGTGGTGELFF
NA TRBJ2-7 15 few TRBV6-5 TGTGCCAGCAGTCGACATGGCAGGGGAAAGTACGAGCAGTACTTC CASSRHGRGKYEQYF
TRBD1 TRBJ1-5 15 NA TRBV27 TGTGCCAGCAGTTCAGGGGGCCCACAGGGTCAGCCCCAGCATTTT CASSSGGPQGQPQHF
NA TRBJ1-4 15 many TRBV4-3 TGCGCCAGCAGCCAGCAACAGGGAGGGAATGAAAAACTGTTTTTT CASSQQQGGNEKLFF
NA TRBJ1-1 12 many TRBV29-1 TGCAGCGTTGGGGGGTGGAACACTGAAGCTTTCTTT CSVGGWNTEAFF
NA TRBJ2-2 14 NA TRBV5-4 TGTGCCAGCAGCCCAGACTATGTGGGCGGGGAGCTGTTTTTT CASSPDYVGGELFF
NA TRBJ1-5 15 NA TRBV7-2 TGTGCCAGCAGCTTAGCGGGAGTCAGCAATCAGCCCCAGCATTTT CASSLAGVSNQPQHF
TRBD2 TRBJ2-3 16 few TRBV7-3 TGTGCCAGCAGCGTAGGACTAGCGGGGATCACAGATACGCAGTATTTT CASSVGLAGITDTQYF
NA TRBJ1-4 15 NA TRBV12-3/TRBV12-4 TGTGCCAGCAGCTCCCAGGGGTTTATACGGGAAAAACTGTTTTTT CASSSQGFIREKLFF
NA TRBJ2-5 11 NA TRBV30 TGTGCCTGGAGTCTTAAAGAGACCCAGTACTTC CAWSLKETQYF
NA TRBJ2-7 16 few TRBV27 TGTGCCAGCAGTTTACGGGGGGTACAGGGGCCCTACGAGCAGTACTTC CASSLRGVQGPYEQYF
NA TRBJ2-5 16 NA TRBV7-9 TGTGCCAGCAGCTTCGGAGAGGGTCGCAGGCGGGAGACCCAGTACTTC CASSFGEGRRRETQYF
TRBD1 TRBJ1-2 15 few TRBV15 TGTGCCACCAGCAGAGATCTCGCAGGGGGCTATGGCTACACCTTC CATSRDLAGGYGYTF
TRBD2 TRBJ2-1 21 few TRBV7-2 TGTGCCAGCAGCTTAGCGCAGGGACTAGCGGGGGGGATGGGGACCTACAATGAGCAGTTCTTC CASSLAQGLAGGMGTYNEQFF
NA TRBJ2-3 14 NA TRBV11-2 TGTGCCAGCAGCTTGTCCGCCCCATCGGATACGCAGTATTTT CASSLSAPSDTQYF
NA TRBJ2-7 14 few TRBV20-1 TGCAGTGCTAGAGAGGGGGCCGTGACCTACGAGCAGTACTTC CSAREGAVTYEQYF
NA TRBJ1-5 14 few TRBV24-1 TGTGCCACCAGTGAAGGGGGGACCAATCAGCCCCAGCATTTT CATSEGGTNQPQHF
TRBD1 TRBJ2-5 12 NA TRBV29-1 TGCAGCGACAGGGGGTACCAAGAGACCCAGTACTTC CSDRGYQETQYF
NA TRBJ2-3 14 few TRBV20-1 TGCAGTGCGTCGGGCCTCCTGGGGACAGATACGCAGTATTTT CSASGLLGTDTQYF
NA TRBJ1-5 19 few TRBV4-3 TGCGCCAGCAGCTCACAAGGGGTTAGACAGGATGATAGCAATCAGCCCCAGCATTTT CASSSQGVRQDDSNQPQHF